Listed below are T cell receptor beta chains from one sample, sequenced in a study of cytomegalovirus exposure and HLA in healthy donors. Clones were read by immunoSEQ multiplex PCR, and TCRdb kept only the in-frame ones, dropping some. The sample shows over 75,000 clones, around 82% of them seen only once. Sequencing input: PBMCs. Receptors were obtained from a man aged 30-40 years in good health and CMV-seropositive. The CDR3 runs from the conserved cysteine through the conserved F or W. The D gene is left open where the match is weak. Clone size is stated in some rows and not others, as once, few, many or a class when expanded.

d_gene: TRBD2
abundance: -
v_gene: TRBV10-3
j_gene: TRBJ2-3
CDR3nt: TGTGCCATCAGCCTAGCGGGAACAGGCACAGATACGCAGTATTTT
CDR3aa: CAISLAGTGTDTQYF

d_gene: -
abundance: -
v_gene: TRBV19
j_gene: TRBJ2-7
CDR3nt: TGTGCCAGTAGTATGGGCAGGTCGCGCTACGAGCAGTACTTC
CDR3aa: CASSMGRSRYEQYF

d_gene: -
abundance: -
v_gene: TRBV18
j_gene: TRBJ2-7
CDR3nt: TGTGCCAGCTCACCACCCTCAGTCTCCTACGAGCAGTACTTC
CDR3aa: CASSPPSVSYEQYF

d_gene: -
abundance: few
v_gene: TRBV30
j_gene: TRBJ1-1
CDR3nt: TGTGCCTGGAGCGAGTTCGAGGGCGAAGCTTTCTTT
CDR3aa: CAWSEFEGEAFF

d_gene: -
abundance: -
v_gene: TRBV30
j_gene: TRBJ2-7
CDR3nt: TGTGCCTGGAGTATAAAGGGGGGGACCTACGAGCAGTACTTC
CDR3aa: CAWSIKGGTYEQYF

d_gene: -
abundance: -
v_gene: TRBV5-4
j_gene: TRBJ2-1
CDR3nt: TGTGCCAGCATAGGACCAGGGGCGAGCTCCTACAATGAGCAGTTCTTC
CDR3aa: CASIGPGASSYNEQFF

d_gene: -
abundance: few
v_gene: TRBV4-1
j_gene: TRBJ1-1
CDR3nt: TGCGCCAGCAGCTTGAGTAAGCCGAACACTGAAGCTTTCTTT
CDR3aa: CASSLSKPNTEAFF

d_gene: TRBD2
abundance: -
v_gene: TRBV27
j_gene: TRBJ2-1
CDR3nt: TGTGCCAGCAGTCCCTTAGCGGGCGGATACAATGAGCAGTTCTTC
CDR3aa: CASSPLAGGYNEQFF

d_gene: -
abundance: -
v_gene: TRBV28
j_gene: TRBJ1-1
CDR3nt: TGTGCCAGCAGTTCTAACACGAAGGGGCGTGCTAACACTGAAGCTTTCTTT
CDR3aa: CASSSNTKGRANTEAFF

d_gene: -
abundance: -
v_gene: TRBV29-1
j_gene: TRBJ2-2
CDR3nt: TGCAGCGTTGAAGGGCTTTTCATGAACACCGGGGAGCTGTTTTTT
CDR3aa: CSVEGLFMNTGELFF

d_gene: -
abundance: -
v_gene: TRBV7-2
j_gene: TRBJ1-5
CDR3nt: TGTGCCAGCAGCTTAGCGCGGGGAAATCAGCCCCAGCATTTT
CDR3aa: CASSLARGNQPQHF

d_gene: -
abundance: -
v_gene: TRBV30
j_gene: TRBJ2-7
CDR3nt: TGTGCCTGGAGTGTACGAGGAACGTTAACCTACGAGCAGTACTTC
CDR3aa: CAWSVRGTLTYEQYF

d_gene: TRBD2
abundance: -
v_gene: TRBV13
j_gene: TRBJ2-1
CDR3nt: TGTGCCAGCAGCTCCGGCGGGGGAGGGGAGCAGTTCTTC
CDR3aa: CASSSGGGGEQFF

d_gene: TRBD1
abundance: -
v_gene: TRBV2
j_gene: TRBJ2-5
CDR3nt: TGTGCCAGCAACGGAAACCGGGACAGGGGGCTTCGGGAGACCCAGTACTTC
CDR3aa: CASNGNRDRGLRETQYF

d_gene: TRBD1
abundance: -
v_gene: TRBV10-3
j_gene: TRBJ1-4
CDR3nt: TGTGCCATCAGTGAGTCGGGACAGGGAACAAAACTGTTTTTT
CDR3aa: CAISESGQGTKLFF

d_gene: TRBD2
abundance: -
v_gene: TRBV28
j_gene: TRBJ2-1
CDR3nt: TGTGCCAGCACCCCGGGACTAACTTACAATGAGCAGTTCTTC
CDR3aa: CASTPGLTYNEQFF

d_gene: -
abundance: -
v_gene: TRBV19
j_gene: TRBJ2-7
CDR3nt: TGTGCCAGTAGTATAGATACAGGGGGGGTTTCCTACGAGCAGTACTTC
CDR3aa: CASSIDTGGVSYEQYF

d_gene: -
abundance: once
v_gene: TRBV28
j_gene: TRBJ1-5
CDR3nt: TGTGCCAGCAGTTTGACAGGCCCCAATCAGCCCCAGCATTTT
CDR3aa: CASSLTGPNQPQHF

d_gene: TRBD2
abundance: -
v_gene: TRBV11-3
j_gene: TRBJ2-7
CDR3nt: TGTGCCGGCAGCCTTGGACTAGCGGGTGTCTACGAGCAGTACTTC
CDR3aa: CAGSLGLAGVYEQYF

d_gene: TRBD1
abundance: -
v_gene: TRBV27
j_gene: TRBJ1-2
CDR3nt: TGTGCCAGCAGTGCCTGGACAGGGAAAAACTATGGCTACACCTTC
CDR3aa: CASSAWTGKNYGYTF

d_gene: -
abundance: -
v_gene: TRBV9
j_gene: TRBJ2-3
CDR3nt: TGTGCCAGCAGCGTAGAAGCGGGTACGCAGTATTTT
CDR3aa: CASSVEAGTQYF

d_gene: -
abundance: -
v_gene: TRBV9
j_gene: TRBJ1-6
CDR3nt: TGTGCCAGCAGCGAGCACGCGGCGGATTCACCCCTCCACTTT
CDR3aa: CASSEHAADSPLHF

d_gene: -
abundance: -
v_gene: TRBV7-9
j_gene: TRBJ2-7
CDR3nt: TGTTCCAGCAGCTTAGCTCTAGCCGAGCAGTACTTC
CDR3aa: CSSSLALAEQYF

d_gene: -
abundance: once
v_gene: TRBV7-8
j_gene: TRBJ1-4
CDR3nt: TGTGCTAGCAGCCCCAGAGGAGCCCTTTATGAAAAACTGTTTTTT
CDR3aa: CASSPRGALYEKLFF

d_gene: TRBD1
abundance: -
v_gene: TRBV28
j_gene: TRBJ1-4
CDR3nt: TGTGCCAGCAGTTTTTCCGGGACAGGGAATGAAAAACTGTTTTTT
CDR3aa: CASSFSGTGNEKLFF

d_gene: -
abundance: -
v_gene: TRBV6-6
j_gene: TRBJ2-7
CDR3nt: TGTGCCAGCAGCCAGGGGATCTACGAGCAGTACTTC
CDR3aa: CASSQGIYEQYF